The 19 T cell receptor beta chains in this list originate from one sample, sequenced in a study of blood T cell repertoires in COVID-19. Clones were sequenced by immunoSEQ multiplex PCR, and TCRdb holds only the in-frame ones, with some missing. The sample records 200,000 to 250,000 clones, 85% to 90% being singletons. The sequencing input was PBMCs or T cells enriched from blood (not recorded which). These receptors all come from a woman aged 25-40 years who had recovered from COVID-19.

This clone was recorded once. The rearrangement uses TRBV7-8 and TRBJ1-2; a possible D gene is TRBD1 (5 bases). V shed 6 bases and J shed 4 bases, with 15 bases lying between them. Germline V gene lookup returns CDR1 SGHVS and CDR2 FQNEAQ. This CDR3 is built from 14 residues. The CDR3, as DNA: TGTGCCAGCAGTCCTGGCTCGACAGCCTATGGCTACACCTTC. Amino acid sequence: CASSPGSTAYGYTF. Filled out from reference TRBV7-8 and TRBJ1-2, the complete variable domain reads GAGVSQSPRYKVAKRGQDVALRCDPISGHVSLFWYQQALGQGPEFLTYFQNEAQLDKSGLPSDRFFAERPEGSVSTLKIQRTQQEDSAVYLCASSPGSTAYGYTFGSGTRLTVV.

The rearrangement joins TRBV7-2 to TRBJ1-5; D remains unclear. Germline values: CDR1 SGHTA, CDR2 FQGNSA. V was pared by 1 base and J by 2 bases, with 6 bases between. This CDR3 spans 14 amino acids. The CDR3 nucleotides read TGTGCCAGCAGCTTAGGGCTTGGCAATCAGCCCCAGCATTTT. Its protein product is CASSLGLGNQPQHF.

The chain carries TRBV2 and TRBJ2-7, with TRBD2 matching over 12 bases. From germline, CDR1 is SNHLY and CDR2 FYNNEI. The V and J ends lost 4 bases and 2 bases, in that order; junction bases with no gene match: 3. CDR3 length equals 15 residues. The CDR3 bases are TGTGCCAGCAGTGTGGGACTAGCGGGCGCCTACGAGCAGTACTTC. Its translation is CASSVGLAGAYEQYF.

The chain carries TRBV11-2 and TRBJ2-7; 9 bases fit TRBD2. The junction had 5 bases not matched to a gene; V was cut back by 5 bases and J by 0 bases. Germline CDR1 SGHAT, CDR2 FQNNGV. CDR3 length: 15 residues. The CDR3 nucleotides read TGTGCCAGCAGCCTAACTAGCGGGCCCTCCTACGAGCAGTACTTC. This encodes CASSLTSGPSYEQYF.

This chain joins TRBV5-1 and TRBJ2-2, with TRBD1 matching over 8 bases. V shed 5 bases and J 5 bases; nucleotides not matched to a gene: 5. The germline gives CDR1 SGHRS, CDR2 YFSETQ. The CDR3 totals 14 residues. The CDR3 DNA sequence: TGCGCCAGCAGGACCCAGGGGGCGACCGGGGAGCTGTTTTTT. Translation gives CASRTQGATGELFF.

V usage is TRBV6-2 or TRBV6-3 and J usage is TRBJ2-5; 8 bases line up with TRBD1. CDR3 length equals 14 residues. The germline V gene encodes CDR1 MNHEY and CDR2 SVGEGT. V trimming: 4 bases; J trimming: 5 bases; junction bases outside the gene matches: 6. The CDR3 nucleotides read TGTGCCAGCAGTTTATCAGGGGGCGGGGAGACCCAGTACTTC. Its protein product is CASSLSGGGETQYF.

This sequence joins TRBV29-1 and TRBJ2-5; D ambiguous. Trimming removed 7 bases at V and 5 bases at J, with 20 bases between. This CDR3 contains 14 residues. Germline V CDR1 and CDR2: SQVTM, ANQGSEA. CDR3 DNA: TGCAGCGCCAGGCCTACGAGTGGCCAGGAGACCCAGTACTTC. As protein: CSARPTSGQETQYF.

This rearrangement joins TRBV7-6 to TRBJ2-7; 10 nucleotides agree with TRBD2. The germline V gene encodes CDR1 SGHVS and CDR2 FNYEAQ. V dropped 5 bases and J dropped 5; count of bases not matched to a gene: 18. The length of the CDR3 is 18 residues. CDR3 region: CASSDIRASGRRVHEQYF. CDR3 sequence (DNA): TGTGCCAGCAGCGACATTCGGGCTAGCGGGAGAAGAGTCCACGAGCAGTACTTC.

V gene TRBV30 combines with J gene TRBJ2-7; a possible D gene is TRBD2 (6 bases). Trimming pared 0 bases from V and 5 bases from J, leaving 11 bases between. Germline V gives CDR1 GTSNPN, CDR2 SVGIG (reference sequence). The CDR3 is 13 residues long. CDR3 in DNA: TGTGCCTGGAGTGTAGGGAGGATCGACGAGCAGTACTTC. Translating it yields CAWSVGRIDEQYF.

The chain recombines TRBV4-1 with TRBJ1-3, with D perhaps matching TRBD1 (6 bases). CDR1 and CDR2 from the germline V gene are MGHRA and YSYEKL. V was trimmed by 6 bases and J by 8 bases, leaving 11 bases between them. The CDR3 sequence is 12 residues long. In nucleotides, the CDR3 is TGCGCCAGCAGAGAAGGGGGAGACACCATATATTTT. It is translated as CASREGGDTIYF.

This clone was observed a single time. The chain has TRBV10-3 and TRBJ2-7, with TRBD2 as a possible D gene (6 bases). Deletions cut 2 bases from V and 1 base from J, with 12 bases between. Germline V CDR1 and CDR2: ENHRY, SYGVKD. This CDR3 contains 15 residues. CDR3 amino acids: CAISERGGTSYEQYF. CDR3 DNA sequence: TGTGCCATCAGTGAGAGAGGCGGGACTTCCTACGAGCAGTACTTC.

The rearrangement uses TRBV14 and TRBJ2-6; D perhaps matches TRBD2 (7 bases). Germline-derived CDR1 and CDR2 are SGHDN and FVKESK. This CDR3 is built from 18 residues. V dropped 4 bases and J dropped 2 bases, with 18 bases sitting between them. CDR3 sequence reads: CASSRRGGGLAGANVLTF. The CDR3 coding sequence is TGTGCCAGCAGCCGGCGAGGGGGGGGACTCGCTGGGGCCAACGTCCTGACTTTC.

The chain couples TRBV6-5 to TRBJ1-2, with TRBD1 matching 8 bases. J lost 7 bases, V lost 2 bases, and 6 bases had no gene match. This CDR3 has 14 amino acids. CDR1 MNHEY and CDR2 SVGAGI come from the germline V gene. The CDR3 sequence is CASSYRQGARGYTF. The CDR3 nucleotides are TGTGCCAGCAGTTACCGGCAGGGGGCGCGTGGCTACACCTTC.

A word on this clone: The identical CDR3 is also encoded by other nucleotide sequences in the sample. The chain joins TRBV5-4 to TRBJ2-7, with 11 bases matching TRBD1. With V trimmed by 2 bases and J by 7 bases, 5 bases remained unmatched. This CDR3 contains 14 residues. The germline V gene encodes CDR1 SGHNT and CDR2 YYREEE (reference sequence). The DNA for the CDR3 is TGTGCCAGCAGCTTCGGGGACAGGGGGTATGAGCAGTACTTC. It yields the protein CASSFGDRGYEQYF.

V and J are TRBV5-1 and TRBJ2-1, with D perhaps matching TRBD2 (6 bases). V lost 0 bases and J lost 10, with 11 bases in between. The germline gives CDR1 SGHRS, CDR2 YFSETQ. This CDR3 has 13 amino acids. This CDR3 reads CASSLATAGEQFF. Written as DNA, the CDR3 is TGCGCCAGCAGCTTGGCAACGGCGGGGGAGCAGTTCTTC.

This clone has just a few counts. The rearrangement joins TRBV21-1 to TRBJ1-1; TRBD1, the table's D call, was not compared with the DNA. TRBV21-1 is annotated as a pseudogene. This CDR3 has 18 amino acids. The CDR3 coding sequence is TGTGCCAGCAGCAAAGAGGCTGTATTAAATCAGGGGTGCGCTGAAGCTTTCTTT. Protein sequence: CASSKEAVLNQGCAEAFF.

The rearrangement joins TRBV7-2 to TRBJ2-5, with D perhaps TRBD1 (5 bases). Trimming stripped 2 bases from V and 5 bases from J, with 12 bases between. Germline CDR1 SGHTA, CDR2 FQGNSA. This CDR3 region has 14 residues. The CDR3 nucleotides are TGTGCCAGCAGCTTACAGGGTCTAGAGGAGACCCAGTACTTC. Encoded protein: CASSLQGLEETQYF.

V is TRBV4-2 and J is TRBJ1-1; D is unresolved. Between the trimmed V and J ends, which lost 4 bases and 0 bases, there was a span of 12 bases. Germline loops: CDR1 LGHNA, CDR2 YNFKEQ. This CDR3 comprises 15 residues. For the CDR3, the DNA is TGTGCCAGCAGCCCTATGGCGGGCATGAACACTGAAGCTTTCTTT. Its protein is CASSPMAGMNTEAFF.

The DNA for the CDR3 is TGTGCCAGCAGCTTAATCTGGGTCCGAGGGCCAGAGACCCAGTACTTC. Its protein product is CASSLIWVRGPETQYF. The chain combines TRBV7-9 with TRBJ2-5; D might be TRBD2 (5 bases). V lost 2 bases, J lost 4 bases, and 17 bases lay in between. The CDR3 length is 16 residues. The germline V gene has CDR1 SEHNR and CDR2 FQNEAQ (reference sequence). Variable domain in full (rest from reference TRBV7-9 and TRBJ2-5): DTGVSQNPRHKITKRGQNVTFRCDPISEHNRLYWYRQTLGQGPEFLTYFQNEAQLEKSRLLSDRFSAERPKGSFSTLEIQRTEQGDSAMYLCASSLIWVRGPETQYFGPGTRLLVL.